One and the same sample provided the 25 T cell receptor beta chains below, sequenced in a study of T cell clonotyping in hematopoietic cell transplantation. Sequencing was performed with immunoSEQ multiplex PCR; in TCRdb, only in-frame clones are kept and a portion is missing. This table has roughly 11,000 clones, under 95% appearing once. The sequenced material came from peripheral blood mononuclear cells. The receptors here all came from a woman between 50 and 59 years old in good health. Some clones in this sample may be carry-over from other donors' samples.

The chain joins TRBV7-3 to TRBJ1-2; D is unclear. Germline-derived CDR1 and CDR2 are SGHTA and FQGTGA. V was trimmed by 4 bases and J by 7 bases, leaving 13 bases between them. This CDR3 spans 13 amino acids. In DNA, the CDR3 is TGTGCCAGCAGCTCAGATACCGGAGGTGGCTACACCTTC. It encodes CASSSDTGGGYTF.

The chain employs TRBV6-5 and TRBJ1-2; D perhaps matches TRBD1 (5 bases). The CDR3 loop spans 13 amino acids. The V and J ends lost 2 bases and 4 bases respectively, with 8 bases between them. Germline assignment: CDR1 MNHEY and CDR2 SVGAGI. Here the CDR3 DNA reads TGTGCCAGCAGTTACGCCAGGGCCTATGGCTACACCTTC. It yields the protein CASSYARAYGYTF.

The chain combines TRBV19 with TRBJ1-1; D unclear. The CDR3 is 14 amino acids. Between the trimmed V and J ends, which lost 8 bases and 3 bases, there was a span of 16 bases. In germline, CDR1 is LNHDA, CDR2 SQIVND (reference sequence). CDR3 bases: TGTGCCAGTGGGAAGCGGCAGGCCCACACTGAAGCTTTCTTT. It specifies CASGKRQAHTEAFF.

This clone was observed a handful of times. The CDR3 sequence is CASSPSGAAYEQYF. The CDR3 DNA is TGTGCCAGCAGCCCCTCGGGGGCAGCCTACGAGCAGTACTTC. The V gene is TRBV9, the J gene TRBJ2-7, with D perhaps TRBD1 or TRBD2 (6 bases each). This CDR3 has 14 amino acids. Deletions cut 4 bases from V and 2 bases from J, with 13 bases between. Germline V gene data show CDR1 as SGDLS and CDR2 as YYNGEE.

The chain joins TRBV28 to TRBJ2-7; D might be TRBD1 (5 bases). The ends were cut back, 3 bases at V and 0 bases at J, with 9 bases in the middle. Per germline, CDR1 MDHEN and CDR2 SYDVKM. This CDR3 comprises 14 residues. CDR3 region: CASSFSQGSYEQYF. For the CDR3, the DNA is TGTGCCAGCAGTTTTAGTCAGGGCTCCTACGAGCAGTACTTC.

V and J are TRBV4-2 and TRBJ1-5; D remains unclear. Trimming cost V 3 bases and J 0 bases, with 12 bases left between them. The CDR3 is 16 residues long. Per the germline V gene, CDR1 is LGHNA and CDR2 is YNFKEQ. CDR3 in amino acids: CASSHRPTNSNQPQHF. The CDR3 nucleotides are TGTGCCAGCAGCCACAGGCCCACAAATAGCAATCAGCCCCAGCATTTT.

The V call is TRBV27, the J call TRBJ1-3; D perhaps matches TRBD1 (5 bases). V shed 6 bases and J shed 7 bases, with 16 bases lying between them. The CDR3 extends over 14 amino acids. The germline CDR1 and CDR2 sequences are MNHEY and SMNVEV (reference sequence). The CDR3 DNA is TGTGCCAGCAGGGGGGATAACGCCTGGAACACCATATATTTT. This translates into CASRGDNAWNTIYF.

The rearrangement joins TRBV2 to TRBJ2-1, with unresolved D. CDR1 and CDR2 from the germline V gene are SNHLY and FYNNEI. Trimming pared 3 bases from V and 5 bases from J, leaving 5 bases between. This CDR3 has 12 amino acids. CDR3 residues: CASSDWDNEQFF. As DNA, the CDR3 is TGTGCCAGCAGTGATTGGGACAATGAGCAGTTCTTC.

The chain recombines TRBV7-2 with TRBJ2-7, with 9 nucleotides matching TRBD1. Looked up from germline, CDR1 is SGHTA and CDR2 is FQGNSA. The CDR3 spans 14 residues. The V segment lost 4 bases and the J segment 3 bases; nucleotides outside the gene matches: 4. This CDR3 is CASSYGTGNYEQYF. The CDR3 DNA follows: TGTGCCAGCAGCTATGGGACAGGGAACTACGAGCAGTACTTC.

This rearrangement joins TRBV7-8 to TRBJ1-5; D may be TRBD1 (5 bases). Germline CDR1 and CDR2: SGHVS and FQNEAQ. V was cut by 3 bases and J by 5 bases, with 8 bases left in between. The CDR3 sequence is 13 residues long. The CDR3 nucleotides read TGTGCCAGCAGCTTTGGCAGGGATCAGCCCCAGCATTTT. Its protein is CASSFGRDQPQHF.

The V and J genes are TRBV9 and TRBJ1-1; D is uncertain. The CDR3 runs 14 residues. V was pared by 2 bases and J by 0 bases, with 8 bases between. Germline loops: CDR1 SGDLS, CDR2 YYNGEE. In DNA, the CDR3 is TGTGCCAGCAGCGTCAAGGCCATGAACACTGAAGCTTTCTTT. Encoded protein: CASSVKAMNTEAFF.

The V gene is TRBV29-1, the J gene TRBJ1-2; maybe TRBD1 (5 bases). This CDR3 has 12 amino acids. The germline CDR1 and CDR2 sequences are SQVTM and ANQGSEA. The ends were cut back, 4 bases at V and 13 bases at J, with 19 bases in the middle. The CDR3 DNA is TGCAGCGTTGCGGTGGGGGTTTCTAGTTCCACCTTC. This gives the protein CSVAVGVSSSTF.

The chain combines TRBV7-2 with TRBJ1-6; the D is unclear. This CDR3 has 14 residues. The germline gives CDR1 SGHTA, CDR2 FQGNSA. Trimming cost V 0 bases and J 6 bases, with 6 bases left between them. CDR3 sequence: CASSLAAGNSPLHF. Here the CDR3 DNA reads TGTGCCAGCAGCTTAGCGGCGGGTAATTCACCCCTCCACTTT.

The rearrangement uses TRBV7-9 and TRBJ2-7; tentative D call: TRBD1 (6 bases). The CDR3 is 14 amino acids. Germline values: CDR1 SEHNR, CDR2 FQNEAQ (reference sequence). V was cut by 4 bases and J by 7 bases, with 17 bases left in between. CDR3 nucleotides: TGTGCCAGCAGCTACGACCCAGGGACATCGGAGCAGTACTTC. Translating it yields CASSYDPGTSEQYF.

The CDR3: CASSSSLVPPNEQFF. The CDR3, as DNA: TGTGCCAGCAGTTCATCACTAGTACCCCCTAATGAGCAGTTCTTC. J is TRBJ2-1 and V is TRBV28, with TRBD2 as a possible D gene (5 bases). CDR3 length equals 15 residues. Trimming removed 4 bases from V and 7 bases from J, with 17 bases in between. CDR1 is MDHEN, CDR2 SYDVKM, per germline.

The chain combines TRBV13 with TRBJ2-2, with 9 bases fitting TRBD1. Unmatched junction bases numbered 2, after V lost 5 bases and J lost 1 base. In germline, CDR1 is PRHDT, CDR2 FYEKMQ (reference sequence). This CDR3 is 15 amino acids long. CDR3 in amino acids: CASSTDRGNTGELFF. The CDR3 DNA sequence: TGTGCCAGCAGCACGGACAGGGGGAACACCGGGGAGCTGTTTTTT.

V and J are TRBV30 and TRBJ2-3, with TRBD2 matching over 7 bases. The ends lost 1 base at V and 4 bases at J; junction bases unmatched: 5. This CDR3 has 14 amino acids. Germline-derived CDR1 and CDR2 are GTSNPN and SVGIG (reference sequence). The CDR3, as DNA: TGTGCCTGGAGTGGGGGGGGAGGAGCAGATACGCAGTATTTT. Protein sequence: CAWSGGGGADTQYF. The whole variable domain, filled in from reference TRBV30 and TRBJ2-3, reads SQTIHQWPATLVQPVGSPLSLECTVEGTSNPNLYWYRQAAGRGLQLLFYSVGIGQISSEVPQNLSASRPQDRQFILSSKKLLLSDSGFYLCAWSGGGGADTQYFGPGTRLTVL.

The genes are TRBV5-4 and TRBJ1-5; D unclear. The length of the CDR3 is 13 residues. V lost 0 bases to trimming and J lost 0 bases, with 1 base between them. Germline loops: CDR1 SGHNT, CDR2 YYREEE (reference sequence). CDR3 DNA sequence: TGTGCCAGCAGCTTGGATAGCAATCAGCCCCAGCATTTT. Its translation: CASSLDSNQPQHF.

This chain connects TRBV5-8 to TRBJ1-5; D may be TRBD1 (6 bases). CDR1 and CDR2 (germline): SGHTS, YDEGEE. Trimming shortened V by 3 bases and J by 0 bases, and 16 bases separated the two germline ends. CDR3 size: 17 residues. This chain's CDR3 is CASSYLTGLNSNQPQHF. The CDR3 bases are TGTGCCAGCAGCTACCTTACAGGGCTAAATAGCAATCAGCCCCAGCATTTT. Looking up the rest from reference TRBV5-8 and TRBJ1-5 gives the full variable domain: EAGVTQSPTHLIKTRGQQATLRCSPISGHTSVYWYQQALGLGLQFLLWYDEGEERNRGNFPPRFSGRQFPNYSSELNVNALELEDSALYLCASSYLTGLNSNQPQHFGDGTRLSIL.

The chain recombines TRBV7-2 with TRBJ2-2; D remains ambiguous. The CDR3 contains 15 residues. V was trimmed by 0 bases and J by 2 bases, leaving 7 bases between them. Germline V CDR1 and CDR2: SGHTA, FQGNSA. CDR3 DNA sequence: TGTGCCAGCAGCTTAGCACACAAAAACACCGGGGAGCTGTTTTTT. As protein: CASSLAHKNTGELFF.

The chain recombines TRBV9 with TRBJ1-3; a weak D match, TRBD1 (6 bases). With 0 bases removed from V and 2 bases from J, the gap between germline ends came to 6 bases. CDR1 and CDR2 (germline): SGDLS, YYNGEE. The CDR3 runs 14 residues. The DNA for the CDR3 is TGTGCCAGCAGCGTAGCAGGGGCTGGAAACACCATATATTTT. Its translation: CASSVAGAGNTIYF. Drawing the rest from reference TRBV9 and TRBJ1-3, the complete variable domain is DSGVTQTPKHLITATGQRVTLRCSPRSGDLSVYWYQQSLDQGLQFLIQYYNGEERAKGNILERFSAQQFPDLHSELNLSSLELGDSALYFCASSVAGAGNTIYFGEGSWLTVV.

The chain is built from TRBV28 and TRBJ1-3; 7 positions match TRBD1. The CDR3 is made up of 15 amino acids. Germline V gene sequence: CDR1 MDHEN, CDR2 SYDVKM. V lost 6 bases and J lost 2; bases outside the gene matches: 7. CDR3 region: CASSSTGYAGNTIYF. The DNA of the CDR3 is TGTGCCAGCAGCTCGACAGGGTACGCTGGAAACACCATATATTTT. The whole variable domain, remainder taken from reference TRBV28 and TRBJ1-3, is DVKVTQSSRYLVKRTGEKVFLECVQDMDHENMFWYRQDPGLGLRLIYFSYDVKMKEKGDIPEGYSVSREKKERFSLILESASTNQTSMYLCASSSTGYAGNTIYFGEGSWLTVV.

The chain joins TRBV7-9 to TRBJ2-7; 7 bases line up with TRBD1. Germline values: CDR1 SEHNR, CDR2 FQNEAQ (reference sequence). The CDR3 is 12 residues long. J was trimmed by 4 bases and V by 6 bases; bases with no gene match: 3. CDR3 in DNA: TGTGCCAGCAGTCAGACAGGGTACGAGCAGTACTTC. It is translated as CASSQTGYEQYF.

The CDR3: CASSPGTANYGYTF. Written as DNA, the CDR3 is TGTGCCAGCAGCCCCGGGACAGCTAACTATGGCTACACCTTC. The chain combines TRBV6-1 with TRBJ1-2, with 7 bases fitting TRBD1. The CDR3 sequence is 14 residues long. The trim removed 6 bases at V and 0 bases at J, leaving 4 bases unmatched. Germline V CDR1 and CDR2: MNHNS, SASEGT.

The chain joins TRBV7-6 to TRBJ1-5; the D is unclear. Germline V gene lookup returns CDR1 SGHVS and CDR2 FNYEAQ. This CDR3 spans 17 amino acids. The V and J ends lost 1 base and 1 base respectively, with 14 bases between them. DNA of the CDR3: TGTGCCAGCAGCTTAGAAGCAGGAAAATGGAGCAATCAGCCCCAGCATTTT. This codes for CASSLEAGKWSNQPQHF.